A selection of T cell receptor beta chains follows, all from one sample in a study of T cell responses to AZD1222 COVID-19 vaccine. The table came from immunoSEQ multiplex PCR; TCRdb's copy has only in-frame clones and leaves some out. Of about 270,000 clones detected, 85% to 95% appear once; the ten largest clones hold roughly 0.51%. Sequenced here: peripheral blood, sampled 28 days after the second AZD1222 dose. These receptors all come from an adult who received the AZD1222 COVID-19 vaccine. CDR3s leave out the opening cysteine and the closing phenylalanine or tryptophan. The D gene is left open where the match is weak.

V gene,D gene,CDR3 protein
TRBV7-9,.,ASSYGLVLGTQY
TRBV9,.,ASSVSGVDEKLF
TRBV5-1,.,ASSSQGNYGYT
TRBV13,TRBD2,ASSLGRSGRYEQY
TRBV18,TRBD1,ASSPVSVQGAPGTEAF
TRBV6-1,.,ASSESGGDSPYEQY
TRBV19,TRBD1,ASSAQGASVTPQH
TRBV6-2/TRBV6-3,.,ASSYSGGLEQF
TRBV28,TRBD1,ASSSSGRSGPGGN
TRBV2,.,ASSEARETYGYT
TRBV20-1,.,SADFAYEQF
TRBV7-2,.,ASSLAFSSYNEQF
TRBV18,.,ASSEQGLAGELF
TRBV21-1,.,ASSKRRGTPELGNEKLF
TRBV3-1/TRBV3-2,TRBD1,ASSPTSDRLGETQY
TRBV5-8,.,ASSLRDRHEQY
TRBV7-7,.,ASSQGPGNTIY
TRBV6-2/TRBV6-3,.,ASSSRWDTLYGYT
TRBV4-2,TRBD1,ASARQGSTDTQY
TRBV5-1,TRBD2,ASSLEVGSGVYEQY
TRBV19,.,ASQGSGELF
TRBV24-1,.,ATSDSGTRAAGQY
TRBV14,.,ASSQDGWRENEKLF
TRBV12-3/TRBV12-4,.,ASSRAPSYEQY
TRBV28,.,ASSPSPSYEQY
TRBV27,TRBD2,ASSPLVAGLGEQF
TRBV11-2,.,ASSFVSSGDHNEQF
TRBV7-3,TRBD2,ASSLGLAGAVEQF
TRBV28,TRBD1,ASSSDRGGYT
TRBV28,.,ASSQYNEQF
TRBV7-2,.,ASSLNGQQNTEAF
TRBV5-1,.,ASSLSGRQETQY
TRBV28,.,ASSPDGSPNYGYT
TRBV4-1,.,ASSQPGRNQPQH
TRBV5-1,TRBD1,ASSSTGTYNEQF
TRBV7-9,.,ASSLGSGAEQY
TRBV7-3,.,ASSHGNNEKLF
TRBV3-1/TRBV3-2,.,ASSPGGGRGSGNTIY
TRBV6-5,TRBD1,ATGTGGRGYT
TRBV2,.,ASSAEDFGGPYEQY
TRBV9,.,ASSVGRGEQF
TRBV28,.,ASSSAGLFYGYT
TRBV27,TRBD1,ASSAQGAYGYT
TRBV7-2,TRBD1,ASSLMGQTGEAF
TRBV6-5,.,ASRRTGGYGYT
TRBV6-1,TRBD1,ASSEVGTDYGYT
TRBV2,.,ASTGGGSGEAF
TRBV15,TRBD1,ATSREGTVYGYT
TRBV9,TRBD2,ASSATSGGLPYEQY
TRBV9,.,ASSVNPSYAGTNTGELF